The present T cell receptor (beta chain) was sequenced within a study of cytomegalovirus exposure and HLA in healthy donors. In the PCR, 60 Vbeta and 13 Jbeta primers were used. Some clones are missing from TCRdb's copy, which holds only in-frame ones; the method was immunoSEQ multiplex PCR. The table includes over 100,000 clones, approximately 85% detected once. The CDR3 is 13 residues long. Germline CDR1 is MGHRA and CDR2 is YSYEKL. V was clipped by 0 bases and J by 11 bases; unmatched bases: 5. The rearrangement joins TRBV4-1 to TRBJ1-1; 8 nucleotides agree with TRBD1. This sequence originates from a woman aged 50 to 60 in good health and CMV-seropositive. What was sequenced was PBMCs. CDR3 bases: TGCGCCAGCAGCCAAGACAGGGGGCCGGGGGCTTTCTTT. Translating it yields CASSQDRGPGAFF.